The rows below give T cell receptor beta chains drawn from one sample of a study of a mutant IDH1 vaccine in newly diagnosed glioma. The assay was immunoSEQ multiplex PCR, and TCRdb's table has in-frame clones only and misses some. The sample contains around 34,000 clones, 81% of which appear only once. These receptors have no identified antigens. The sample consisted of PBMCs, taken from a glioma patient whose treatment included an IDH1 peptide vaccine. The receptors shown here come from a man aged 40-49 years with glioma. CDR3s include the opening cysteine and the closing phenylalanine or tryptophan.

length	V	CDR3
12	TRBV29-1	CSAQGWDTEAFF
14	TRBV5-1	CASSPGTSGDEQYF
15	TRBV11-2	CASSLVALRGDTQYF
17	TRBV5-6	CASSLRLAGDGTDTQYF
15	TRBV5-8	CASSLGFRSGYGYTF
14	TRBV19	CASSGGKGLSGYTF
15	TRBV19	CASSIDRRQPYEQYF
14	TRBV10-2	CASSDRQRNSPLHF
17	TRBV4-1	CASSQDAQPRSSYEQYF
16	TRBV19	CASSTRQASGANVLTF
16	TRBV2	CASSESEDGTSYEQYF
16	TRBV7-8	CASSPMGGQVNYGYTF
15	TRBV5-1	CASSLGDRVSYEQYF
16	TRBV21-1	CASRLPGESSGNTIYF
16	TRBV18	CASSPNPTSSYNEQFF
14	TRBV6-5	CASRDSPGTGELFF
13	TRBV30	CASFTENTGELFF
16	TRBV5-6	CASSPTPSSYNSPLHF
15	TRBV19	CASIIGTGENTEAFF
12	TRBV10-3	CASGTGAVEAFF
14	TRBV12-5	CASGSTGGRRELFF
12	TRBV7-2	CASSLGVAEAFF
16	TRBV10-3	CAISESISPGGETQYF
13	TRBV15	CATSRGRTVEQYF
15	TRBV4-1	CASSQVGGMGGELFF
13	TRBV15	CATSIDREETQYF
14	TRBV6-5	CASRDGTLREGYTF
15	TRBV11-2	CASTLNSGGSDTQYF
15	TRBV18	CASSPGWAGNTEAFF
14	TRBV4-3	CASSQDMVAGELFF
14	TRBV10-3	CAIKSDRVNNEQFF
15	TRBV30	CACKSSGGITDTQYF